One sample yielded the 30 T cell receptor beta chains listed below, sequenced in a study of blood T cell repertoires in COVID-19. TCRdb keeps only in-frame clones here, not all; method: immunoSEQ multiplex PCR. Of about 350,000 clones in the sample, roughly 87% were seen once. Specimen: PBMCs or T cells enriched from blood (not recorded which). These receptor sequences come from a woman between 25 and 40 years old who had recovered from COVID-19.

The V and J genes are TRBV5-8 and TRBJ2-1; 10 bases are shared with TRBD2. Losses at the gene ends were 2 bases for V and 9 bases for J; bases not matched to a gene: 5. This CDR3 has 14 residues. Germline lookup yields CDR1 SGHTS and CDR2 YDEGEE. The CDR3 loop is CASSLAGGPGEQFF. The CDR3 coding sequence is TGTGCCAGCAGCTTAGCGGGGGGGCCCGGTGAGCAGTTCTTC. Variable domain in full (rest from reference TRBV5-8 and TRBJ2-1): EAGVTQSPTHLIKTRGQQATLRCSPISGHTSVYWYQQALGLGLQFLLWYDEGEERNRGNFPPRFSGRQFPNYSSELNVNALELEDSALYLCASSLAGGPGEQFFGPGTRLTVL.

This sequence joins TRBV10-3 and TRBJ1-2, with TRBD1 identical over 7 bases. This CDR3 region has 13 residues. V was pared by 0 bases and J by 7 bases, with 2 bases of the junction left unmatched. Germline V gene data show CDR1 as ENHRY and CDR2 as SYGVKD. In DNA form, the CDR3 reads TGTGCCATCAGTGAGTCGACAGGGAGTGGCTACACCTTC. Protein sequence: CAISESTGSGYTF.

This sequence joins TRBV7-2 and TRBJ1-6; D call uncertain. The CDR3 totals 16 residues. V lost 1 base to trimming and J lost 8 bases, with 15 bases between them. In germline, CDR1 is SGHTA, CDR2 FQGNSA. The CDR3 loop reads CASSLVVPFEDSPLHF. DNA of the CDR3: TGTGCCAGCAGCTTAGTTGTCCCTTTCGAGGATTCACCCCTCCACTTT.

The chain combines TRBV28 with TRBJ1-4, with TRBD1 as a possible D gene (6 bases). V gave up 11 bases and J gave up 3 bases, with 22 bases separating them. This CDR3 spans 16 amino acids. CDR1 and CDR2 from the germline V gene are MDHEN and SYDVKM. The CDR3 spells CAVRAGGEGANEKLFF. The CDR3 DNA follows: TGTGCCGTCCGGGCGGGGGGCGAAGGGGCTAATGAAAAACTGTTTTTT.

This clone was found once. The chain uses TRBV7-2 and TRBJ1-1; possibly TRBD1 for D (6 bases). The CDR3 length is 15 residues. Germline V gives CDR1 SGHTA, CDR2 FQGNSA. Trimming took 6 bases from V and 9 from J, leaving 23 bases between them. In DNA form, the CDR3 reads TGTGCCAGCAGATCTAACCAGGGGTTCCCGCCGAAAGCTTTCTTT. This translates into CASRSNQGFPPKAFF.

CDR3 protein: CASSPSGSNQFF. As DNA, the CDR3 is TGTGCCAGCAGCCCTAGTGGGAGCAACCAGTTCTTC. J is TRBJ2-1 and V is TRBV7-9, with D possibly matching TRBD2 (5 bases). The germline CDR1 and CDR2 sequences are SEHNR and FQNEAQ (reference sequence). The CDR3 covers 12 residues. The V gene lost 5 bases and the J gene lost 13 bases, with 15 bases spanning the gap.

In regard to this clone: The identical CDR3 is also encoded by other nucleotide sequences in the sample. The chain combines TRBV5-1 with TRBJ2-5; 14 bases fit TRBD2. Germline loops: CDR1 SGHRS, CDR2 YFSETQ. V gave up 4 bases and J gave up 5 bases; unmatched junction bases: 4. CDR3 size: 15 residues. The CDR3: CASSPGLAGGETQYF. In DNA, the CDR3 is TGCGCCAGCAGCCCTGGACTAGCGGGGGGTGAGACCCAGTACTTC.

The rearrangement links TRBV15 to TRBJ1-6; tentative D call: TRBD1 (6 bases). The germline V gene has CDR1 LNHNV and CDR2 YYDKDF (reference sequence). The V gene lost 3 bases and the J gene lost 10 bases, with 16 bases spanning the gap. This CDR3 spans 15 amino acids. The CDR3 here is CATSRDGQPKSPLHF. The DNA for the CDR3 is TGTGCCACCAGCAGGGATGGACAGCCGAAATCACCCCTCCACTTT.

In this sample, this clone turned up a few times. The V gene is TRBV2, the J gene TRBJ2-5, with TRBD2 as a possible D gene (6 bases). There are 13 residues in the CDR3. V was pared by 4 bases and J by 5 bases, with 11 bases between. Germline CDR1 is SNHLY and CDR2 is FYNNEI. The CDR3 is CASSGDWGETQYF. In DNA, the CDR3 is TGTGCCAGCAGTGGGGACTGGGGGGAGACCCAGTACTTC.

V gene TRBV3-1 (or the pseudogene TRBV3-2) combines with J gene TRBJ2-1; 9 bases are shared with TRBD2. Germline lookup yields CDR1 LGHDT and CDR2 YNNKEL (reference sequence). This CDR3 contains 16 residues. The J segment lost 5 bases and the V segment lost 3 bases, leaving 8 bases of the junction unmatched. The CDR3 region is CASSQGASGANNEQFF. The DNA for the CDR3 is TGTGCCAGCAGCCAGGGGGCTAGCGGGGCAAACAATGAGCAGTTCTTC.

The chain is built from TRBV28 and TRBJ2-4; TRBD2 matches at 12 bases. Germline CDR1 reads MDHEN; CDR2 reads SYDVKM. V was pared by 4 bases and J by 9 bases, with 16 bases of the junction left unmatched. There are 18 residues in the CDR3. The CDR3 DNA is TGTGCCAGCAGTTCTCATACCAGACTAGCGGGGGCCCCAGGCATTCAGTACTTC. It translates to CASSSHTRLAGAPGIQYF.

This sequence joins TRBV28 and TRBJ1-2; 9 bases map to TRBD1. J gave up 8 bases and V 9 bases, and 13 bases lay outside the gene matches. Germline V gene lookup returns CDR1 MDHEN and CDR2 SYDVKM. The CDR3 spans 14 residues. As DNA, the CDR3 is TGTGCCAGTCTACGGGACAGGGATTTTATCGGCTACACCTTC. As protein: CASLRDRDFIGYTF.

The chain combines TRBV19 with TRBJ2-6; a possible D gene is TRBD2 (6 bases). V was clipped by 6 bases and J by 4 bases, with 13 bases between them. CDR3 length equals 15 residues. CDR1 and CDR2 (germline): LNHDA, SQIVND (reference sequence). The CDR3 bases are TGTGCCAGTAGGGTCGGAGGGGCAGGGGCCAACGTCCTGACTTTC. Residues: CASRVGGAGANVLTF. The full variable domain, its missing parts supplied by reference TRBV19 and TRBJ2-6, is DGGITQSPKYLFRKEGQNVTLSCEQNLNHDAMYWYRQDPGQGLRLIYYSQIVNDFQKGDIAEGYSVSREKKESFPLTVTSAQKNPTAFYLCASRVGGAGANVLTFGAGSRLTVL.

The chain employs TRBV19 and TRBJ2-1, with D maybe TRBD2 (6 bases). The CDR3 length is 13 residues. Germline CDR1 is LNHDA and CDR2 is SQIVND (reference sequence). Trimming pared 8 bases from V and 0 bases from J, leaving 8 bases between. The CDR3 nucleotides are TGTGCCAGTCTAGCGAGCTCCTACAATGAGCAGTTCTTC. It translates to CASLASSYNEQFF.

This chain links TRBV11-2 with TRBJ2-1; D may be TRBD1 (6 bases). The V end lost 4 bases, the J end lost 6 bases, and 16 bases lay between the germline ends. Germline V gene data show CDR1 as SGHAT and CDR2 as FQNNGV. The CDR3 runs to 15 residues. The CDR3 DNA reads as TGTGCCAGCAGCTCTCAGGGGTTTGCTCTCAATGAGCAGTTCTTC. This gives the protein CASSSQGFALNEQFF.

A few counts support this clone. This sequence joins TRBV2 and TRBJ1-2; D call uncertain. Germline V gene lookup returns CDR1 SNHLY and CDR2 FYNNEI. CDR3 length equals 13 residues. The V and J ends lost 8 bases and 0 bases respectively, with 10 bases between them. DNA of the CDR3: TGTGCCAGCGGGCCTACAGCTAACTATGGCTACACCTTC. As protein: CASGPTANYGYTF.

The CDR3 nucleotides are TGTGCCAGCAGCTGGACGGACAGCACCTACGAGCAGTACTTC. It codes for CASSWTDSTYEQYF. The chain uses TRBV7-2 and TRBJ2-7; D might be TRBD1 (6 bases). This CDR3 comprises 14 residues. Germline values: CDR1 SGHTA, CDR2 FQGNSA. V lost 4 bases and J lost 2, with 12 bases in between.

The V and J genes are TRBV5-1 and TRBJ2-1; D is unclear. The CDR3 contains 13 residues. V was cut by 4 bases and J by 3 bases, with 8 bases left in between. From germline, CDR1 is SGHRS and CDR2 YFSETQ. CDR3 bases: TGCGCCAGCAGCCTGCCGCGCTACAATGAGCAGTTCTTC. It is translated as CASSLPRYNEQFF.

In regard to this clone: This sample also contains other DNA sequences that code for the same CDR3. The CDR3 sequence: CASSPQGADSPLHF. CDR3 in DNA: TGTGCCAGCTCACCACAGGGAGCCGACTCACCCCTCCACTTT. V is TRBV18 and J is TRBJ1-6, with D uncertain. V was pared by 1 base and J by 10 bases, with 11 bases between. CDR1 and CDR2 from the germline V gene are KGHSH and LQKENI. The CDR3 loop spans 14 amino acids.

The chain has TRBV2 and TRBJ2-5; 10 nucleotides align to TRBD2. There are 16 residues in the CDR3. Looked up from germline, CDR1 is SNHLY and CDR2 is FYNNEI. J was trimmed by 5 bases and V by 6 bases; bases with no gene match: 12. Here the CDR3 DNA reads TGTGCCAGCAGGGGTCGAAGCGGGGGGGCCGAGGAGACCCAGTACTTC. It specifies CASRGRSGGAEETQYF.

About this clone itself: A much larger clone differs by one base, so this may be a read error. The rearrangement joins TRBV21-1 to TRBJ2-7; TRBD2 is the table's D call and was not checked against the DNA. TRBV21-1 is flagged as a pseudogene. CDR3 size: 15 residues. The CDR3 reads CASSSGTSGSYEQYF. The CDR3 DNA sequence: TGTGCCAGCAGCAGCGGGACTAGCGGCTCCTACGAGCAGTACTTC.

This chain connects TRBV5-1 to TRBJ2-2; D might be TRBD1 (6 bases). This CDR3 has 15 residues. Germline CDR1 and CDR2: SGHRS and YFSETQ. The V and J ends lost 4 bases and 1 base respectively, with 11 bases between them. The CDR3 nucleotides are TGCGCCAGCAGCCTGGACAGCTTGAACACCGGGGAGCTGTTTTTT. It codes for CASSLDSLNTGELFF.

CDR3: CATFTNGGTEAFF. DNA for the CDR3: TGTGCCACATTTACTAATGGAGGCACTGAAGCTTTCTTT. V is TRBV28 and J is TRBJ1-1; D gene ambiguous. Trimming stripped 10 bases from V and 4 bases from J, with 16 bases between. Germline CDR1 and CDR2: MDHEN and SYDVKM. The CDR3 runs to 13 residues.

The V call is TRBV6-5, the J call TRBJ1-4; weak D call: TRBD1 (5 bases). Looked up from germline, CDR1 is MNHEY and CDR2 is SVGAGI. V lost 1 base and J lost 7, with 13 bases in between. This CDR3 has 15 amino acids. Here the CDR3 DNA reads TGTGCCAGCAGTTACTTGGGGGGAAGGACTGAAAAACTGTTTTTT. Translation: CASSYLGGRTEKLFF.

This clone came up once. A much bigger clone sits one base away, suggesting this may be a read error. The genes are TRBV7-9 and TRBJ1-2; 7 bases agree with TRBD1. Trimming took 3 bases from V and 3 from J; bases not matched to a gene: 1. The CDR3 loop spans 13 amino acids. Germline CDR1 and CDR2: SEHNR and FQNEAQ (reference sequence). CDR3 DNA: TGTGCCAGCAGCTTGGGACAGTACTATGGCTACACCTTC. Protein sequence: CASSLGQYYGYTF.

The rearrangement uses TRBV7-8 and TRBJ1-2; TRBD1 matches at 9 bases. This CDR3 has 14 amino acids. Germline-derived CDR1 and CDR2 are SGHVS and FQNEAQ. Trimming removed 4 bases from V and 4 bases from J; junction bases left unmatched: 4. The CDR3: CASSSGQGTYGYTF. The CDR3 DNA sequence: TGTGCCAGCAGCTCAGGACAGGGGACCTATGGCTACACCTTC.

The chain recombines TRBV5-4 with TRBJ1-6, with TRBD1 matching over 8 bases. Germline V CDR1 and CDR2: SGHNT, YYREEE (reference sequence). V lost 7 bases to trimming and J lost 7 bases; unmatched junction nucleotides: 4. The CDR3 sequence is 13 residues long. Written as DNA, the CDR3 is TGTGCCAGCTCCGGGACAGGCAATTCACCCCTCCACTTT. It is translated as CASSGTGNSPLHF.

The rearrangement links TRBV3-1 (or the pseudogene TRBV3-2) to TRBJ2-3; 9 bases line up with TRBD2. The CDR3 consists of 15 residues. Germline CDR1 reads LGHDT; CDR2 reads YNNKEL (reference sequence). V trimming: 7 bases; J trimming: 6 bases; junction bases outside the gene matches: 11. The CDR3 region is CASTPGLAGFDTQYF. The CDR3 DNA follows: TGTGCCAGCACGCCGGGGCTAGCGGGGTTTGATACGCAGTATTTT.

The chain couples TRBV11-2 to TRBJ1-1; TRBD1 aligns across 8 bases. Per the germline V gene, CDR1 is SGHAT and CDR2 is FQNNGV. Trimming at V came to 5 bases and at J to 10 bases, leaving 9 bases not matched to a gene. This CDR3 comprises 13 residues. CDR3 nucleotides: TGTGCCAGCAGCCCCCGGACAGGGAAATTAGCTTTCTTT. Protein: CASSPRTGKLAFF. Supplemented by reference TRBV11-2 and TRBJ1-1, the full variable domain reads EAGVAQSPRYKIIEKRQSVAFWCNPISGHATLYWYQQILGQGPKLLIQFQNNGVVDDSQLPKDRFSAERLKGVDSTLKIQPAKLEDSAVYLCASSPRTGKLAFFGQGTRLTVV.

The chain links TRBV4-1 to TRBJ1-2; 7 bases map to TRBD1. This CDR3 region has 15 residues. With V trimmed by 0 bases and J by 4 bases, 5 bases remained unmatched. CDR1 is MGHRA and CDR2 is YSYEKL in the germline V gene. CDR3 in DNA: TGCGCCAGCAGCCAAGACAGGGCAGGGGGCTATGGCTACACCTTC. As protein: CASSQDRAGGYGYTF.